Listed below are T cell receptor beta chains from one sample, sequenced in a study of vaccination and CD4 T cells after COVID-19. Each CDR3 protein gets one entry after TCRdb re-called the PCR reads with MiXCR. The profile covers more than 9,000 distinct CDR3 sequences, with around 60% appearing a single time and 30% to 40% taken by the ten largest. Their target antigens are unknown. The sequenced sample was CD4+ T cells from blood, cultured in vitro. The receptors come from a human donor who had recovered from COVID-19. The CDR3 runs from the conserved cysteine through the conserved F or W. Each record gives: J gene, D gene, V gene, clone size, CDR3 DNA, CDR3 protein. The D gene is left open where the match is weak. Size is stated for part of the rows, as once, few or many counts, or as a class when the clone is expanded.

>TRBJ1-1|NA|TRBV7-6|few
TGTGCCAGCAGGCCCTCGAGGGGAATCACTGAAGCTTTCTTT
CASRPSRGITEAFF
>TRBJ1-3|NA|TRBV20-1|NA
TGCAGTGCTTCCCCCGATGGGTCTGGAAACACCATATATTTT
CSASPDGSGNTIYF
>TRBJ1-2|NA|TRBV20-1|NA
TGCAGTGCTACCCGGCAGGGCGCCTATGGCTACACCTTC
CSATRQGAYGYTF
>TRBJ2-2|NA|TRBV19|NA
TGTGCCAGTAGTATATGGTCCGGGGAGCTGTTTTTT
CASSIWSGELFF
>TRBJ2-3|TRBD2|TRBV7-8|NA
TGTGCCAGCAGCTTCGGACTAGCGGGCACAGATACGCAGTATTTT
CASSFGLAGTDTQYF
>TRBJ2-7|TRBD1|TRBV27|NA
TGTGCCAGCAGCCGACAGGGAGCGACCTACGAGCAGTACTTC
CASSRQGATYEQYF
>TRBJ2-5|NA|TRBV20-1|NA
TGCAGTGCTAGAGATGCACAGGGGGGGGTTCAAGAGACCCAGTACTTC
CSARDAQGGVQETQYF
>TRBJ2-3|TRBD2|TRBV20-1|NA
TGCAGTGCTAGACGCGGGGGGCTGGCCCGCGATACGCAGTATTTT
CSARRGGLARDTQYF
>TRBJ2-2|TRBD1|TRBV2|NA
TGTGCCAGCAGTCAACAGGGGGCCCTACTGTCCCGGCTGTTTTTT
CASSQQGALLSRLFF
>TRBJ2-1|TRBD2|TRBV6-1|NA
TGTGCCAGCAGTGAAGGACTAGCGGGAGTGACGGGGCAACGCAATGAGCAGTTCTTC
CASSEGLAGVTGQRNEQFF
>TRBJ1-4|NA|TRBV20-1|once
TGCAGTGCTTTGAATCCGCCTAATGAAAAACTGTTTTTT
CSALNPPNEKLFF
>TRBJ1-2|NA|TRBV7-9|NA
TGTGCCAGCAGCTTCGGCAGCGAGTATGGCTACACCTTC
CASSFGSEYGYTF
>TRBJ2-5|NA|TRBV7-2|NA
TGTGCCAGCAGCCCACAAACGGACAGTCAAGAGACCCAGTACTTC
CASSPQTDSQETQYF
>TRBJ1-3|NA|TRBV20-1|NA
TGCAGTGCTGGAGGGGTTTATGGAAACACCATATATTTT
CSAGGVYGNTIYF
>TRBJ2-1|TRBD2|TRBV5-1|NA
TGCGCCAGCAGCCCGGGGACTAGCGGGAGAATCTACAATGAGCAGTTCTTC
CASSPGTSGRIYNEQFF
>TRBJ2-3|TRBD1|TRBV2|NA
TGTGCCAGCAGTGAGACAGGGGACACGCAGTATTTT
CASSETGDTQYF
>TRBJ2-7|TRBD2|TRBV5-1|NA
TGCGCCAGCAGCTTGTTAACTAGCGGGAGCTACGAGCAGTACTTC
CASSLLTSGSYEQYF
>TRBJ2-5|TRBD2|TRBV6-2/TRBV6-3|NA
TGTGCCAGCGGGGTAGCGGGAGAGGGTTGGGAGACCCAGTACTTC
CASGVAGEGWETQYF
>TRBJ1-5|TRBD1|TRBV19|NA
TGTGCCAGTAGTATAGTGGCAGGGGGCAGCAATCAGCCCCAGCATTTT
CASSIVAGGSNQPQHF
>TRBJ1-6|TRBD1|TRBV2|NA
TGTGCCAGCGGCTCCGGGACAGGGGCCTTCTCACCCCTCCACTTT
CASGSGTGAFSPLHF
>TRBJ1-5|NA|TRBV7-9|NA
TGTGCCAGCAGCTCGACAACAAGCAATCGGCCCCAGCATTTT
CASSSTTSNRPQHF
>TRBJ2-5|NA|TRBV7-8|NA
TGTGCCAGCAGCTCCCAAGGGGACCGCCAAGAGACCCAGTACTTC
CASSSQGDRQETQYF
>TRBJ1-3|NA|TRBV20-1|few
TGCAGTGCTAGAGAAGGGACCTCTCCTCCCACCATATATTTT
CSAREGTSPPTIYF
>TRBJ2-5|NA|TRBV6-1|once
TGTGCCAGCAGTAACCGGGGCGGGTGGGAGACCCAGTACTTC
CASSNRGGWETQYF
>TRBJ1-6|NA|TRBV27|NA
TGTGCCAGCAGTTCCCCGTTAGGATCACCCCTCCACTTT
CASSSPLGSPLHF
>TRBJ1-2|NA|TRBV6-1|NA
TGTGCCAGCAGGCCCGGGGGTCTGGGTGGCTACACCTTC
CASRPGGLGGYTF
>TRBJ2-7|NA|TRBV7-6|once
TGTGCCAGCAGCCTCCAGGATAACAGTTACTACGAGCAGTACTTC
CASSLQDNSYYEQYF
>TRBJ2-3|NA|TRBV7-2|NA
TGCGCCAGCAGCCAAGATTTCTCTCCTCGGGCATACACAGATACGCAGTATTTT
CASSQDFSPRAYTDTQYF
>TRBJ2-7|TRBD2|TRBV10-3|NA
TGTGCCATCAGTGAGGGCGGGAGCGGAGAGCAGTACTTC
CAISEGGSGEQYF
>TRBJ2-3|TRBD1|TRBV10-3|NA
TGTGCCATCAGTGAGTCCCCAGGGGGCGCAGATACGCAGTATTTT
CAISESPGGADTQYF
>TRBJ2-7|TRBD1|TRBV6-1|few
TGTGCCAGCAGTCCCGGGACAGGGGGCCGGGAGCAGTACTTC
CASSPGTGGREQYF
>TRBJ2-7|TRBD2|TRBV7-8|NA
TGTGCCAGCAGCTTAGGGGTCCTAGCGGGAGGCCATGACCGATACGAGCAGTACTTC
CASSLGVLAGGHDRYEQYF
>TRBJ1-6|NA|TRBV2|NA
TGTGCCAGCAGGGGGTCTGGATCCTATAATTCACCCCTCCACTTT
CASRGSGSYNSPLHF
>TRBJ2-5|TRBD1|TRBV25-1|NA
TGTGCCAGCAGTGGGACAGGGGTTTGGGAAGAGACCCAGTACTTC
CASSGTGVWEETQYF
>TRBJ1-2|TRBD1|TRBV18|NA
TGTGCCAGCTCACCCGTACAGGGGGCGCGTATCTCTGGCTACACCTTC
CASSPVQGARISGYTF
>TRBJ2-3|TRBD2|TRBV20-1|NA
TGCAGTGCGGCAGGACTAGCGGGCACCACAGATACGCAGTATTTT
CSAAGLAGTTDTQYF
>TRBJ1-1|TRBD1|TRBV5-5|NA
TGTGCCAGCAGCTCGACAGGGTGGCTCACTGAAGCTTTCTTT
CASSSTGWLTEAFF
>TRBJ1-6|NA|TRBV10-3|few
TGTGCCATCAGTGAGGGCAGGCCCTATAATTCACCCCTCCACTTT
CAISEGRPYNSPLHF
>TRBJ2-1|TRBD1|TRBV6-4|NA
TGTGCCAGCAGTGACTCGGGACAGGGGGCCAATGAGCAGTTCTTC
CASSDSGQGANEQFF
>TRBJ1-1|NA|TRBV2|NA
TGTGCCAGCAGTGACCCGACGGGGGAACAGGGTGAAGCTTTCTTT
CASSDPTGEQGEAFF
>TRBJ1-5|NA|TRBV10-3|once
TGTGCCATCAGTGAGGTACGGCAGAACAATCAGCCCCAGCATTTT
CAISEVRQNNQPQHF
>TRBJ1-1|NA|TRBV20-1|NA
TGCAGTGCTAGAGAAAGGGTTCTGAACACTGAAGCTTTCTTT
CSARERVLNTEAFF
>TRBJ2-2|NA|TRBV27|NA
TGTGCCCGCAGTTATCTCGGGACGCTCACCGGGGAGCTGTTTTTT
CARSYLGTLTGELFF
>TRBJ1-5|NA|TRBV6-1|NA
TGTGCCAGCAGTGCCGACAGGAGACTTAGCAATCAGCCCCAGCATTTT
CASSADRRLSNQPQHF
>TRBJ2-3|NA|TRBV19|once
TGTGCCAGCTCTCCCGGGCCCCGTGATACGCAGTATTTT
CASSPGPRDTQYF